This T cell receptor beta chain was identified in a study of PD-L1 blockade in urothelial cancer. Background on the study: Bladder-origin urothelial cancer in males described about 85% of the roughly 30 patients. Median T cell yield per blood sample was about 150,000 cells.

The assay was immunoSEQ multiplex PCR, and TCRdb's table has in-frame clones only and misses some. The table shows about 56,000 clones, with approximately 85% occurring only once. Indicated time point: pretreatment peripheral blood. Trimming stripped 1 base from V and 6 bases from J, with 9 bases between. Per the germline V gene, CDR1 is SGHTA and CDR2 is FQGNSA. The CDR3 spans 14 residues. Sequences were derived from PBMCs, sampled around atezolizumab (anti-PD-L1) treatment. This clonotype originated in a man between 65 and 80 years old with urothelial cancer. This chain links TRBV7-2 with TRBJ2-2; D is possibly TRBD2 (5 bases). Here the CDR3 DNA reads TGTGCCAGCAGCTTAGGACCAGCGGCCGGGGAGCTGTTTTTT. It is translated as CASSLGPAAGELFF.